This passage covers 8 T cell receptor beta chains from one sample sequenced in a study of naive and memory T cell subsets. Both TRBC1 and TRBC2 were covered by a beta constant-region primer of two equimolar oligonucleotides. TCRdb independently ran MiXCR on the UMI-ligation and nested PCR reads; one entry per CDR3 protein. The sample has 81,000 or so distinct CDR3 sequences, around 7% seen once. The sample consisted of central memory CD4+ T cells from blood. These receptors originate from a human donor in good health.

This rearrangement joins TRBV7-3 to TRBJ1-2; D unresolved. CDR1 and CDR2 from the germline V gene are SGHTA and FQGTGA. This CDR3 comprises 14 residues. V lost 5 bases, J lost 8 bases, and 18 bases lay in between. CDR3 nucleotides: TGTGCCAGCAGCCCCACCAGGTCGGCCAGGGGCTACACCTTC. Its protein is CASSPTRSARGYTF.

The table lists this clonotype with many counts. V is TRBV7-9 and J is TRBJ1-1, with 7 bases identical to TRBD1. J was trimmed by 3 bases and V by 5 bases; bases with no gene match: 0. The germline V gene encodes CDR1 SEHNR and CDR2 FQNEAQ (reference sequence). CDR3 size: 12 residues. CDR3: CASSTGDTEAFF. The CDR3 nucleotides read TGTGCCAGCAGCACAGGGGACACTGAAGCTTTCTTT.

This clonotype was recorded many times. This chain uses TRBV5-1 with TRBJ1-2, with D unresolved. The CDR3 spans 12 residues. The V end lost 7 bases, the J end lost 7 bases, and 14 bases lay between the germline ends. Germline V lookup: CDR1 SGHRS, CDR2 YFSETQ. The CDR3 sequence: CASGREGGGYTF. For the CDR3, the DNA is TGCGCCAGCGGACGGGAAGGAGGTGGCTACACCTTC.

This clonotype appeared many times. The chain joins TRBV20-1 to TRBJ1-5; D possibly corresponds to TRBD1 (5 bases). With 4 bases removed from V and 9 bases from J, the gap between germline ends came to 13 bases. In germline, CDR1 is DFQATT, CDR2 SNEGSKA (reference sequence). The CDR3 contains 12 residues. In DNA, the CDR3 is TGCAGTGCTAAGCGGGGGTTCCGGCCCCAGCATTTT. This translates into CSAKRGFRPQHF.

This clonotype came up a few times. The rearrangement joins TRBV7-2 to TRBJ2-3; no reliable D call. Looked up from germline, CDR1 is SGHTA and CDR2 is FQGNSA. V lost 4 bases and J 1 base, leaving 6 bases between the germline ends. This CDR3 has 13 amino acids. DNA of the CDR3: TGTGCCAGCAGCTACGATCGCACAGATACGCAGTATTTT. Protein sequence: CASSYDRTDTQYF.

This clonotype appeared many times. The V and J genes are TRBV3-1 and TRBJ1-6; D is perhaps TRBD1 (6 bases). V gave up 2 bases and J gave up 7 bases, with 18 bases separating them. The CDR3 is made up of 17 amino acids. Looked up from germline, CDR1 is LGHDT and CDR2 is YNNKEL (reference sequence). In nucleotides, the CDR3 is TGTGCCAGCAGCCAAAGGGTTGGGGGGGCGAAGAATTCACCCCTCCACTTT. Encoded protein: CASSQRVGGAKNSPLHF.

In nucleotides, the CDR3 is TGCGCCAGCAGCCCTATCGGGGCAGGGACGGACACTGAAGCTTTCTTT. Translated: CASSPIGAGTDTEAFF. V gene TRBV4-3 combines with J gene TRBJ1-1, with a tentative D call TRBD1 (5 bases). The CDR3 runs 16 residues. In germline, CDR1 is LGHNA, CDR2 YSLEER. The V gene lost 4 bases and the J gene lost 3 bases, with 18 bases spanning the gap.

In its sample, this clonotype was seen a few times. V usage is TRBV6-2 or TRBV6-3 and J usage is TRBJ1-1; TRBD1 aligns across 7 bases. Trimming took 7 bases from V and 2 from J; bases not matched to a gene: 7. This CDR3 contains 14 residues. CDR1 and CDR2 from the germline V gene are MNHEY and SVGEGT. The CDR3 region has the DNA TGTGCCAGCAACCGACAGGGATCCAACACTGAAGCTTTCTTT. Amino acids: CASNRQGSNTEAFF.